This T cell receptor (delta chain) is drawn from a study of γδ T cells in repeated Plasmodium falciparum infection. In the study overall: Four controlled malaria infections with P. falciparum NF54 spanned less than 800 days.

The CDR3 has 14 residues. Per germline, CDR1 TSWWSYY and CDR2 QGS. V lost 2 bases, J lost 0 bases, and 7 bases lay in between. In its sample, this clone was seen a few times. TCRdb has a much larger clone's protein, which differs at residue 8 from the translation of this DNA, likely because of a read error; what is shown is the protein translated from the DNA. Vgamma9/Vdelta2+ and Vdelta2-negative gammadelta T cells were flow-sorted from PBMC for bulk sequencing. TCRdb re-processed the multiplex PCR reads via CATT. The sample has around 50,000 delta-chain clones, roughly 2% seen once. V and J are TRDV1 and TRDJ1; D call uncertain. Germline matching of the DNA provided the J gene here, since TCRdb leaves it blank. This receptor was identified in a pool of human donors (malaria-infected and uninfected, not separated). Sequencing was done on a sample of gamma-delta T cells from blood. The CDR3 DNA reads as TGTGCTCTTGGGGAAGTCCCCGACACCGATAAACTCATCTTT. This sequence encodes CALGEVPDTDKLIF.